The rows below give T cell receptor beta chains drawn from one sample of a study of shared clonotypes between healthy human individuals. The table came from immunoSEQ multiplex PCR; TCRdb's copy has only in-frame clones and leaves some out. The data contain approximately 340,000 clones, approximately 74% of them singletons. The sample was memory CD4+ T cells sorted from blood. The receptors were gathered from a man younger than 45 in good health. Each CDR3 is given with its conserved first and last residue. Fields, in order: V gene, J gene, CDR3 protein.

v_gene: TRBV7-2; j_gene: TRBJ2-3; CDR3aa: CASSLGETSGSSTDTQYF
v_gene: TRBV5-4; j_gene: TRBJ2-3; CDR3aa: CASSFGGSGRDTQYF
v_gene: TRBV7-3; j_gene: TRBJ2-3; CDR3aa: CASSPGQGKLSDTQYF
v_gene: TRBV29-1; j_gene: TRBJ2-3; CDR3aa: CSGKGGTDTQYF
v_gene: TRBV18; j_gene: TRBJ2-7; CDR3aa: CASSEEGEQYF
v_gene: TRBV19; j_gene: TRBJ1-1; CDR3aa: CASTSSWQGGYSRAFF
v_gene: TRBV5-5; j_gene: TRBJ2-3; CDR3aa: CASSLKRDSPQYF
v_gene: TRBV30; j_gene: TRBJ1-2; CDR3aa: CAWSVRVSGWGYTF
v_gene: TRBV9; j_gene: TRBJ1-6; CDR3aa: CASSVVGPPLHF
v_gene: TRBV10-3; j_gene: TRBJ2-3; CDR3aa: CAISPSGFTDTQYF
v_gene: TRBV20-1; j_gene: TRBJ2-7; CDR3aa: CSARRDSEQYF
v_gene: TRBV6-5; j_gene: TRBJ2-2; CDR3aa: CASRLTGVVGELFF
v_gene: TRBV5-6; j_gene: TRBJ1-2; CDR3aa: CASSPRQFGYTF
v_gene: TRBV18; j_gene: TRBJ2-7; CDR3aa: CASSPGLAGDYEQYF
v_gene: TRBV7-9; j_gene: TRBJ1-3; CDR3aa: CASSRLAGNTIYF
v_gene: TRBV28; j_gene: TRBJ2-7; CDR3aa: CATLGAAGLQQYF
v_gene: TRBV7-9; j_gene: TRBJ1-2; CDR3aa: CASSLALQGAGYTF
v_gene: TRBV5-1; j_gene: TRBJ2-1; CDR3aa: CASSHRTSGGFNEQFF
v_gene: TRBV2; j_gene: TRBJ2-3; CDR3aa: CASSEGLEDTQYF
v_gene: TRBV18; j_gene: TRBJ2-3; CDR3aa: CASSPMLAGEGGTDTQYF
v_gene: TRBV9; j_gene: TRBJ2-7; CDR3aa: CASSVGPQGGGTYEQYF
v_gene: TRBV4-3; j_gene: TRBJ2-2; CDR3aa: CASSQEIFGQGSTGELFF
v_gene: TRBV6-1; j_gene: TRBJ1-2; CDR3aa: CASSEFGVGYTF
v_gene: TRBV5-6; j_gene: TRBJ2-3; CDR3aa: CASSRRVGSTDTQYF
v_gene: TRBV6-4; j_gene: TRBJ1-4; CDR3aa: CASSDSTLRGARATNEKLFF
v_gene: TRBV4-1; j_gene: TRBJ2-7; CDR3aa: CASSQDGAREQYF
v_gene: TRBV19; j_gene: TRBJ2-5; CDR3aa: CASSPAPVGETQYF
v_gene: TRBV10-2; j_gene: TRBJ2-7; CDR3aa: CASSASSSRGEQYF
v_gene: TRBV7-6; j_gene: TRBJ2-7; CDR3aa: CASSLTDGHYEQYF
v_gene: TRBV6-5; j_gene: TRBJ2-3; CDR3aa: CASNSMRIGTDTQYF
v_gene: TRBV7-8; j_gene: TRBJ1-4; CDR3aa: CASSLSPNEKLFF
v_gene: TRBV5-1; j_gene: TRBJ2-1; CDR3aa: CASSLLGTGDGEQFF
v_gene: TRBV5-8; j_gene: TRBJ2-2; CDR3aa: CASSLGRRSSGKLSGELFF
v_gene: TRBV2; j_gene: TRBJ2-5; CDR3aa: CASSPGLAGVETQYF
v_gene: TRBV28; j_gene: TRBJ1-1; CDR3aa: CASSSIVPGEAFF
v_gene: TRBV19; j_gene: TRBJ1-1; CDR3aa: CASSIRTANTEAFF
v_gene: TRBV6-6; j_gene: TRBJ2-3; CDR3aa: CASSPTASEATQYF
v_gene: TRBV19; j_gene: TRBJ2-6; CDR3aa: CASSPRLMWNRGANVLTF
v_gene: TRBV29-1; j_gene: TRBJ2-3; CDR3aa: CSVAWGRGTTDTQYF
v_gene: TRBV19; j_gene: TRBJ2-2; CDR3aa: CASRRQSWGTGELFF
v_gene: TRBV19; j_gene: TRBJ1-1; CDR3aa: CASSIAAGAWDGKNTEAFF
v_gene: TRBV6-5; j_gene: TRBJ2-7; CDR3aa: CASLRREHEQYF
v_gene: TRBV7-7; j_gene: TRBJ2-1; CDR3aa: CASSPTSGVANEQFF
v_gene: TRBV10-3; j_gene: TRBJ2-3; CDR3aa: CAIRGPSTDTQYF
v_gene: TRBV12-5; j_gene: TRBJ2-3; CDR3aa: CASAIRQDTQYF
v_gene: TRBV28; j_gene: TRBJ2-7; CDR3aa: CASSPGRLLGEQYF
v_gene: TRBV7-9; j_gene: TRBJ1-5; CDR3aa: CASSHPPGQGGINQPQHF